Listed here are 10 T cell receptor beta chains from one sample, sequenced in a study of T cells after yellow fever vaccination. TCRdb fed the 5' RACE reads into MiXCR, producing one record per CDR3 protein. The table shows nearly 300,000 distinct CDR3 sequences, with approximately 10% occurring only once. Sequenced material: CD4+ T cells sorted from PBMCs, taken 5 days after the yellow fever booster vaccination. The receptors stem from a man between 18 and 35 years old who received the YFV17D yellow fever vaccine.

V usage is TRBV10-3 and J usage is TRBJ2-3; 11 bases fit TRBD2. CDR3 length equals 14 residues. The trim removed 6 bases at V and 1 base at J, leaving 0 bases unmatched. CDR1 and CDR2 from the germline V gene are ENHRY and SYGVKD. The CDR3 region is CAIRTSGGTDTQYF. CDR3 nucleotide sequence: TGTGCCATCAGGACTAGCGGGGGCACAGATACGCAGTATTTT.

This clonotype was counted a few times. This chain uses TRBV20-1 with TRBJ1-4, with 7 positions matching TRBD1. With V trimmed by 1 base and J by 6 bases, 8 bases remained unmatched. The CDR3 loop spans 15 amino acids. The germline V gene has CDR1 DFQATT and CDR2 SNEGSKA (reference sequence). The DNA of the CDR3 is TGCAGTGCTAGAGGTTCAGAGGGGGCTGATGAAAAACTGTTTTTT. It specifies CSARGSEGADEKLFF.

The chain couples TRBV12-3 or TRBV12-4 to TRBJ2-1; no firm D call. Trimming took 2 bases from V and 4 from J, leaving 12 bases between them. The CDR3 contains 15 residues. The CDR3 DNA sequence: TGTGCCAGCAGTTTAAAGAGTAGGTTATACAATGAGCAGTTCTTC. Translating gives CASSLKSRLYNEQFF.

This clonotype was picked up a small number of times. V gene TRBV27 combines with J gene TRBJ1-2, with D perhaps TRBD1 (6 bases). The V and J ends lost 6 bases and 5 bases respectively, with 22 bases between them. This CDR3 spans 16 amino acids. CDR1 is MNHEY and CDR2 is SMNVEV in the germline V gene (reference sequence). The CDR3 spells CASSGRRRGAEYGYTF. The CDR3, as DNA: TGTGCCAGCAGCGGCCGTCGACGGGGGGCGGAATATGGCTACACCTTC.

This clonotype turned up a few times. The V call is TRBV20-1, the J call TRBJ2-7; D tentatively reads TRBD1 or TRBD2 (5 bases each). The V end was cut by 3 bases, the J end by 1 base, with 16 bases between. Germline values: CDR1 DFQATT, CDR2 SNEGSKA (reference sequence). The CDR3 covers 15 residues. The CDR3 coding sequence is TGCAGTGCTAGTCGGGGAACAGGTTCGTCCTACGAGCAGTACTTC. Its protein is CSASRGTGSSYEQYF.

Many counts were recorded for this clonotype. The V and J genes are TRBV12-3 or TRBV12-4 and TRBJ1-2; D unresolved. The CDR3 is made up of 14 amino acids. V was cut by 3 bases and J by 4 bases, with 12 bases left in between. The CDR3 DNA is TGTGCCAGCAGTTTGCTCCGCAGCTCCTATGGCTACACCTTC. Its translation: CASSLLRSSYGYTF.

The CDR3 DNA sequence: TGTGCCAGCAGCCAAGCGGGGACTCCCTCCGGGGAGCTGTTTTTT. It codes for CASSQAGTPSGELFF. This chain connects TRBV4-2 to TRBJ2-2; D is possibly TRBD2 (6 bases). V was trimmed by 1 base and J by 6 bases, leaving 12 bases between them. The germline gives CDR1 LGHNA, CDR2 YNFKEQ. This CDR3 comprises 15 residues.

This clonotype was found a few times. The chain links TRBV11-2 to TRBJ2-7; a possible D gene is TRBD2 (7 bases). CDR1 is SGHAT, CDR2 FQNNGV, per germline. CDR3 length: 15 amino acids. Trimming took off 1 base at V and 2 bases at J, with 12 bases between the two ends. CDR3 in DNA: TGTGCCAGCAGCTTAGCGTTGGGGGGGCCCTACGAGCAGTACGTC. Translated, it gives CASSLALGGPYEQYV.

The chain joins TRBV2 to TRBJ1-4; D is ambiguous. V shed 6 bases and J shed 8 bases, with 10 bases lying between them. The germline CDR1 and CDR2 sequences are SNHLY and FYNNEI. This CDR3 contains 12 residues. CDR3 amino acids: CASRRPGEKLFF. The CDR3 DNA reads TGTGCCAGCAGGCGCCCGGGAGAAAAACTGTTTTTT.

The J gene is TRBJ2-7, the V gene TRBV12-3 or TRBV12-4; 8 positions match TRBD2. J lost 6 bases, V lost 9 bases, and 10 bases had no gene match. The CDR3 totals 13 residues. CDR3 sequence: CARHGAGGGEQYV. CDR3 DNA sequence: TGTGCCAGGCACGGGGCGGGGGGTGGCGAGCAGTACGTC.